The 32 T cell receptor beta chains below all came from one sample that was sequenced in a study of T cell changes during pregnancy in multiple sclerosis. Profiled with immunoSEQ multiplex PCR; TCRdb holds only in-frame clones, not every one. The sample includes tens of thousands of clones, 92% of them seen just once. The source material was peripheral blood, sampled in the second trimester of pregnancy. The receptors shown here come from a female donor with multiple sclerosis, enrolled in a pregnancy study.

This sequence joins TRBV5-1 and TRBJ2-7; weak D call: TRBD1 (6 bases). V dropped 0 bases and J dropped 4 bases, with 14 bases sitting between them. The CDR3 runs to 15 residues. Germline assignment: CDR1 SGHRS and CDR2 YFSETQ. For the CDR3, the DNA is TGCGCCAGCAGCTTGGTTCAGGGGAAAGGGTACGAGCAGTACTTC. Amino acid sequence: CASSLVQGKGYEQYF.

The chain employs TRBV7-9 and TRBJ2-7, with 7 bases identical to TRBD1. J was trimmed by 6 bases and V by 5 bases; bases with no gene match: 13. Germline V gives CDR1 SEHNR, CDR2 FQNEAQ (reference sequence). CDR3 length: 15 residues. The chain's CDR3 is CASSAGTGVSSEQYF. CDR3 in DNA: TGTGCCAGCAGCGCCGGAACAGGGGTATCTTCCGAGCAGTACTTC. Using reference TRBV7-9 and TRBJ2-7 for the parts outside the CDR3, the full variable domain is DTGVSQNPRHKITKRGQNVTFRCDPISEHNRLYWYRQTLGQGPEFLTYFQNEAQLEKSRLLSDRFSAERPKGSFSTLEIQRTEQGDSAMYLCASSAGTGVSSEQYFGPGTRLTVT.

The chain uses TRBV9 and TRBJ2-7, with 9 bases matching TRBD2. The V gene end was trimmed by 0 bases and the J gene end by 6 bases; junction bases not matched to a gene: 10. The CDR3 loop spans 16 amino acids. CDR1 is SGDLS, CDR2 YYNGEE, per germline. The CDR3, as DNA: TGTGCCAGCAGCGTAGGGGTTAGCGGGAGTGGCTCCGAGCAGTACTTC. This translates into CASSVGVSGSGSEQYF.

The gene calls are TRBV5-4 and TRBJ2-5, with D tentatively TRBD2 (5 bases). This CDR3 region has 12 residues. Germline V CDR1 and CDR2: SGHNT, YYREEE (reference sequence). Trimming took off 3 bases at V and 4 bases at J, with 7 bases between the two ends. CDR3 nucleotide sequence: TGTGCCAGCAGCTCTGCGGGAGAGACCCAGTACTTC. Protein product: CASSSAGETQYF.

The chain carries TRBV27 and TRBJ1-2, with 7 bases matching TRBD1. CDR1 and CDR2 from the germline V gene are MNHEY and SMNVEV (reference sequence). The CDR3 is 13 residues long. After removal of 6 bases from V and 6 bases from J, the junction contained 7 bases not matched to a gene. The CDR3 sequence is CASSSTGVDGYTF. CDR3 DNA: TGTGCCAGCAGCAGTACAGGGGTGGATGGCTACACCTTC.

This sequence joins TRBV10-3 and TRBJ2-7; 10 nucleotides line up with TRBD1. J gave up 5 bases and V 10 bases, and 8 bases lay outside the gene matches. Germline assignment: CDR1 ENHRY and CDR2 SYGVKD. The CDR3 is 13 amino acids. The CDR3 reads CASAGTGDHEQYF. The CDR3 coding sequence is TGTGCCAGCGCCGGGACAGGGGACCACGAGCAGTACTTC.

This chain joins TRBV15 and TRBJ2-1; D possibly corresponds to TRBD1 (6 bases). With 3 bases removed from V and 6 bases from J, the gap between germline ends came to 15 bases. Germline V lookup: CDR1 LNHNV, CDR2 YYDKDF (reference sequence). The CDR3 length is 15 residues. This CDR3 is CATSRFGQPLNEQFF. DNA of the CDR3: TGTGCCACCAGCAGGTTCGGACAGCCCCTCAATGAGCAGTTCTTC.

The chain couples TRBV6-6 to TRBJ1-1; possibly TRBD1 for D (6 bases). CDR3 length: 14 amino acids. Germline V gene sequence: CDR1 MNHNY, CDR2 SVGAGI (reference sequence). The V gene lost 6 bases and the J gene lost 1 base, with 12 bases spanning the gap. The DNA for the CDR3 is TGTGCCAGCAGACCCCGGACAGCGAACACTGAAGCTTTCTTT. Translated: CASRPRTANTEAFF.

This clone was seen only a few times. The chain combines TRBV28 with TRBJ2-2, with D possibly being TRBD1 (6 bases). V lost 7 bases to trimming and J lost 3 bases, with 12 bases between them. The germline V gene encodes CDR1 MDHEN and CDR2 SYDVKM. The CDR3 has 14 amino acids. DNA of the CDR3: TGTGCCAGCACTCGGGACACGGACACCGGGGAGCTGTTTTTT. Translation gives CASTRDTDTGELFF. Complete variable domain (other parts from reference TRBV28 and TRBJ2-2): DVKVTQSSRYLVKRTGEKVFLECVQDMDHENMFWYRQDPGLGLRLIYFSYDVKMKEKGDIPEGYSVSREKKERFSLILESASTNQTSMYLCASTRDTDTGELFFGEGSRLTVL.

The gene calls are TRBV5-1 and TRBJ2-3; weak D call: TRBD2 (6 bases). This CDR3 has 15 amino acids. Trimming took off 0 bases at V and 6 bases at J, with 14 bases between the two ends. CDR1 SGHRS and CDR2 YFSETQ come from the germline V gene. CDR3 region: CASSLDGGEMDTQYF. CDR3 coding DNA: TGCGCCAGCAGCTTGGACGGGGGAGAGATGGATACGCAGTATTTT.

The CDR3 is CAEWIGLAGGARLAKNIQYF. CDR3 sequence (DNA): TGTGCCGAATGGATTGGGCTAGCGGGAGGCGCCAGACTAGCCAAAAACATTCAGTACTTC. The chain uses TRBV28 and TRBJ2-4; 11 nucleotides align to TRBD2. This CDR3 has 20 amino acids. CDR1 MDHEN and CDR2 SYDVKM come from the germline V gene. With 11 bases clipped from V and 0 bases from J, the junction kept 21 bases outside the gene matches.

This clone was observed a few times. The chain uses TRBV11-2 and TRBJ2-1; D is possibly TRBD1 (5 bases). Germline values: CDR1 SGHAT, CDR2 FQNNGV. The CDR3 has 11 residues. Between the trimmed V and J ends, which lost 5 bases and 8 bases, there was a span of 7 bases. The chain's CDR3 is CASSGHHEQFF. CDR3 DNA: TGTGCCAGCAGCGGACATCATGAGCAGTTCTTC.

The chain joins TRBV27 to TRBJ1-2; 10 nucleotides line up with TRBD1. With V trimmed by 5 bases and J by 7 bases, 7 bases remained unmatched. This CDR3 has 14 residues. The germline CDR1 and CDR2 sequences are MNHEY and SMNVEV (reference sequence). CDR3: CASSPLDRGGGYTF. CDR3 sequence (DNA): TGTGCCAGCAGTCCACTGGACAGGGGGGGTGGCTACACCTTC.

The rearrangement uses TRBV18 and TRBJ2-7; a weak D match, TRBD1 (6 bases). This CDR3 spans 16 amino acids. Germline V gene sequence: CDR1 KGHSH, CDR2 LQKENI. V dropped 2 bases and J dropped 3 bases, with 17 bases sitting between them. The CDR3 region has the DNA TGTGCCAGCTCACCAAGGACAGATCTCCGGTTCTACGAGCAGTACTTC. It specifies CASSPRTDLRFYEQYF.

The chain joins TRBV5-4 to TRBJ1-2, with TRBD1 matching 8 bases. Germline V gene data show CDR1 as SGHNT and CDR2 as YYREEE (reference sequence). The CDR3 extends over 14 amino acids. Germline trimming cut 6 bases from V and 3 bases from J; bases unmatched to any gene: 7. CDR3 DNA sequence: TGTGCCAGCACCGGGACAGGAGTAGACTATGGCTACACCTTC. Encoded protein: CASTGTGVDYGYTF.

The chain is built from TRBV28 and TRBJ1-3; 12 bases agree with TRBD1. The CDR3 runs to 16 residues. V shed 3 bases, J shed 4 bases, and the junction held 4 bases outside the gene matches. Germline V CDR1 and CDR2: MDHEN, SYDVKM. CDR3 region: CASSFPGQGAGNTIYF. The CDR3 bases are TGTGCCAGCAGTTTTCCGGGACAGGGGGCAGGAAACACCATATATTTT.

This clone was seen only once. The V and J genes are TRBV11-3 and TRBJ2-2; 8 bases are a match to TRBD1. With 7 bases clipped from V and 6 bases from J, the junction kept 13 bases outside the gene matches. The V gene's germline CDR1 is SGHNT and CDR2 YENEEA. The length of the CDR3 is 16 residues. CDR3 loop: CASIHLDRDVPGELFF. The CDR3 DNA reads as TGTGCCAGCATCCATTTGGACAGGGATGTGCCCGGGGAGCTGTTTTTT. The full variable domain, with the rest looked up from reference TRBV11-3 and TRBJ2-2, is EAGVVQSPRYKIIEKKQPVAFWCNPISGHNTLYWYLQNLGQGPELLIRYENEEAVDDSQLPKDRFSAERLKGVDSTLKIQPAELGDSAVYLCASIHLDRDVPGELFFGEGSRLTVL.

The chain has TRBV5-4 and TRBJ2-5, with unresolved D. The CDR3 is 15 amino acids. Trimming stripped 4 bases from V and 0 bases from J, with 13 bases between. Per the germline V gene, CDR1 is SGHNT and CDR2 is YYREEE (reference sequence). The CDR3 DNA reads TGTGCCAGCAGCCCCCTCCCTACGTACCAAGAGACCCAGTACTTC. This gives the protein CASSPLPTYQETQYF.

This clone came up a few times. V usage is TRBV5-1 and J usage is TRBJ2-1, with D perhaps TRBD2 (6 bases). Germline CDR1 and CDR2: SGHRS and YFSETQ. The CDR3 has 14 amino acids. Trimming removed 0 bases at V and 4 bases at J, with 8 bases between. The CDR3 loop reads CASSLGGKYNEQFF. CDR3 sequence (DNA): TGCGCCAGCAGCTTGGGCGGGAAATACAATGAGCAGTTCTTC.

This sequence joins TRBV14 and TRBJ2-3; TRBD2 matches at 11 bases. Germline lookup yields CDR1 SGHDN and CDR2 FVKESK. The trim removed 4 bases at V and 1 base at J, leaving 4 bases unmatched. CDR3 length: 16 amino acids. For the CDR3, the DNA is TGTGCCAGCAGCCTACTAGCGGGAGAACGCACAGATACGCAGTATTTT. Its protein product is CASSLLAGERTDTQYF.

The chain has TRBV2 and TRBJ2-6; D is undetermined. With 7 bases removed from V and 1 base from J, the gap between germline ends came to 8 bases. Looked up from germline, CDR1 is SNHLY and CDR2 is FYNNEI. The CDR3 has 14 residues. Written as DNA, the CDR3 is TGTGCCAGCACTGGCCTTTCTGGGGCCAACGTCCTGACTTTC. Residues: CASTGLSGANVLTF.

The gene calls are TRBV30 and TRBJ1-3; D is unresolved. Trimming shortened V by 3 bases and J by 0 bases, and 6 bases separated the two germline ends. There are 13 residues in the CDR3. The V gene's germline CDR1 is GTSNPN and CDR2 SVGIG (reference sequence). The CDR3 is CAWSRSSGNTIYF. The DNA of the CDR3 is TGTGCCTGGAGCCGCAGCTCTGGAAACACCATATATTTT.

This clone was recorded a few times. The chain combines TRBV11-2 with TRBJ2-7; 7 bases are a match to TRBD1. Trimming removed 5 bases from V and 6 bases from J; junction bases left unmatched: 1. Germline V gene lookup returns CDR1 SGHAT and CDR2 FQNNGV. The CDR3 runs 11 residues. DNA of the CDR3: TGTGCCAGCAGCCACAGGGGCGAGCAGTACTTC. It specifies CASSHRGEQYF.

This clone has a single count. The rearrangement links TRBV2 to TRBJ1-4; D possibly corresponds to TRBD1 (6 bases). CDR3 length: 15 amino acids. The V gene's germline CDR1 is SNHLY and CDR2 FYNNEI. V was clipped by 3 bases and J by 13 bases, with 21 bases between them. This CDR3 is CASSDFGQLNEVLFF. CDR3 DNA: TGTGCCAGCAGTGATTTCGGACAGCTCAACGAGGTACTGTTTTTT.

The CDR3 spells CATQGVGTDTQYF. Written as DNA, the CDR3 is TGTGCCACCCAGGGGGTGGGCACAGATACGCAGTATTTT. This chain joins TRBV10-3 and TRBJ2-3, with 7 positions matching TRBD1. This CDR3 is 13 amino acids long. The V gene end was trimmed by 10 bases and the J gene end by 1 base; junction bases not matched to a gene: 5. The germline V gene has CDR1 ENHRY and CDR2 SYGVKD.

Written as DNA, the CDR3 is TGTGCCAGCTCGACCAAGCGGGGGTCAGAGACCCAGTACTTC. Translation gives CASSTKRGSETQYF. V usage is TRBV18 and J usage is TRBJ2-5; TRBD2 matches at 8 bases. Germline values: CDR1 KGHSH, CDR2 LQKENI. The CDR3 sequence is 14 residues long. V was clipped by 6 bases and J by 4 bases; unmatched bases: 7. Together with reference TRBV18 and TRBJ2-5, the CDR3 gives the full variable domain: NAGVMQNPRHLVRRRGQEARLRCSPMKGHSHVYWYRQLPEEGLKFMVYLQKENIIDESGMPKERFSAEFPKEGPSILRIQQVVRGDSAAYFCASSTKRGSETQYFGPGTRLLVL.

The chain employs TRBV7-2 and TRBJ2-7; TRBD1 aligns across 9 bases. The CDR3 sequence is 15 residues long. Per the germline V gene, CDR1 is SGHTA and CDR2 is FQGNSA. The junction had 9 bases not matched to a gene; V was cut back by 2 bases and J by 7 bases. The CDR3 sequence is CASSLSGRDRDEQYF. In DNA form, the CDR3 reads TGTGCCAGCAGCTTATCAGGCCGGGACAGGGATGAGCAGTACTTC.

This chain joins TRBV5-1 and TRBJ2-5, with 8 bases identical to TRBD1. CDR1 is SGHRS, CDR2 YFSETQ, per germline. The CDR3 runs to 14 residues. V trimming: 3 bases; J trimming: 5 bases; junction bases outside the gene matches: 6. This CDR3 reads CASSWADRAETQYF. The CDR3 DNA follows: TGCGCCAGCAGCTGGGCGGACAGGGCGGAGACCCAGTACTTC. Full variable domain (rest looked up from reference TRBV5-1 and TRBJ2-5): KAGVTQTPRYLIKTRGQQVTLSCSPISGHRSVSWYQQTPGQGLQFLFEYFSETQRNKGNFPGRFSGRQFSNSRSEMNVSTLELGDSALYLCASSWADRAETQYFGPGTRLLVL.

The J gene is TRBJ2-5, the V gene TRBV6-5; tentative D call: TRBD2 (7 bases). The CDR3 has 15 amino acids. The germline V gene encodes CDR1 MNHEY and CDR2 SVGAGI. V dropped 7 bases and J dropped 4 bases, with 19 bases sitting between them. Here the CDR3 DNA reads TGTGCCAGCATCCGAGGCCAGGGAGGGGGAGAGACCCAGTACTTC. Translated: CASIRGQGGGETQYF.

The count of this clone is one. The chain is built from TRBV30 and TRBJ2-6; possibly TRBD1 for D (6 bases). The germline V gene encodes CDR1 GTSNPN and CDR2 SVGIG (reference sequence). CDR3 length: 16 amino acids. The V end was cut by 5 bases, the J end by 0 bases, with 14 bases between. The CDR3 here is CAWAPTGYSGANVLTF. The DNA for the CDR3 is TGTGCCTGGGCCCCGACAGGATACTCTGGGGCCAACGTCCTGACTTTC.

This chain connects TRBV28 to TRBJ2-1; possibly TRBD1 for D (6 bases). This CDR3 contains 13 residues. In germline, CDR1 is MDHEN, CDR2 SYDVKM. V dropped 4 bases and J dropped 10 bases, with 14 bases sitting between them. CDR3 amino acids: CASSWGHATEQFF. CDR3 in DNA: TGTGCCAGCAGTTGGGGACATGCTACGGAGCAGTTCTTC.

The chain carries TRBV5-4 and TRBJ2-7; 7 nucleotides agree with TRBD1. The germline V gene encodes CDR1 SGHNT and CDR2 YYREEE (reference sequence). The CDR3 is 14 residues long. V lost 0 bases to trimming and J lost 2 bases; unmatched junction nucleotides: 2. CDR3 residues: CASSLGDRAYEQYF. The CDR3 DNA sequence: TGTGCCAGCAGCTTGGGGGACAGAGCCTACGAGCAGTACTTC.